The 8 T cell receptor beta chains below all came from one sample that was sequenced in a study of CD8+ T cells in alopecia areata. The treatment: oral pan-JAK inhibitor, 5-10 mg twice daily. The authors extracted RNA and reverse transcribed it into cDNA as the sequencing template. Repertoires were generated with immunoSEQ multiplex PCR, while TCRdb's copy carries only in-frame clones and drops some. The table records 95,000 to 150,000 clones, roughly 57% of them present only once. This specimen consisted of CD4+ T cells sorted from blood, obtained at week 4, from a patient treated with tofacitinib. Receptors were obtained from a human donor with alopecia areata.

This clone was counted between two and nine times. This chain links TRBV7-8 with TRBJ1-1; D not certain. CDR1 and CDR2 from the germline V gene are SGHVS and FQNEAQ. This CDR3 is 15 amino acids long. The V end lost 1 base, the J end lost 1 base, and 10 bases lay between the germline ends. The CDR3 nucleotides read TGTGCCAGCAGCTTAGGTCGGTGGGCGAACACTGAAGCTTTCTTT. It codes for CASSLGRWANTEAFF.

The V gene is TRBV30, the J gene TRBJ2-2; perhaps TRBD2 as D (7 bases). Germline lookup yields CDR1 GTSNPN and CDR2 SVGIG (reference sequence). With 3 bases removed from V and 0 bases from J, the gap between germline ends came to 20 bases. The CDR3 extends over 18 amino acids. DNA of the CDR3: TGTGCCTGGAGCCTTCGGGGGGCACGGAGTACGAACACCGGGGAGCTGTTTTTT. Its protein product is CAWSLRGARSTNTGELFF.

CDR3 in DNA: TGTGCCTGGAGTTACCGGGACAGAGACAATCAGCCCCAGCATTTT. Translation: CAWSYRDRDNQPQHF. J is TRBJ1-5 and V is TRBV30; 7 bases fit TRBD1. The germline V gene has CDR1 GTSNPN and CDR2 SVGIG (reference sequence). The CDR3 has 15 residues. V trimming: 2 bases; J trimming: 3 bases; junction bases outside the gene matches: 7.

The CDR3 bases are TGCGCCAGCAGCCCGACCCCACGGTTGAGCACAGATACGCAGTATTTT. Protein sequence: CASSPTPRLSTDTQYF. This chain joins TRBV5-1 and TRBJ2-3; D remains unclear. From germline, CDR1 is SGHRS and CDR2 YFSETQ. Trimming removed 4 bases from V and 0 bases from J, with 15 bases in between. This CDR3 contains 16 residues. Supplemented by reference TRBV5-1 and TRBJ2-3, the full variable domain reads KAGVTQTPRYLIKTRGQQVTLSCSPISGHRSVSWYQQTPGQGLQFLFEYFSETQRNKGNFPGRFSGRQFSNSRSEMNVSTLELGDSALYLCASSPTPRLSTDTQYFGPGTRLTVL.

This clone was seen only a few times. J is TRBJ2-3 and V is TRBV10-3, with D unclear. Trimming took off 3 bases at V and 0 bases at J, with 4 bases between the two ends. Germline loops: CDR1 ENHRY, CDR2 SYGVKD. The CDR3 loop spans 13 amino acids. DNA of the CDR3: TGTGCCATCAGTGACCTCAGCACAGATACGCAGTATTTT. This sequence encodes CAISDLSTDTQYF.

V and J are TRBV5-1 and TRBJ2-5; D call uncertain. This CDR3 comprises 14 residues. Deletions cut 2 bases from V and 5 bases from J, with 13 bases between. Germline CDR1 is SGHRS and CDR2 is YFSETQ. CDR3 sequence: CASSFEGFRETQYF. CDR3 nucleotides: TGCGCCAGCAGCTTCGAAGGGTTTCGGGAGACCCAGTACTTC. The full variable domain, its missing parts supplied by reference TRBV5-1 and TRBJ2-5, is KAGVTQTPRYLIKTRGQQVTLSCSPISGHRSVSWYQQTPGQGLQFLFEYFSETQRNKGNFPGRFSGRQFSNSRSEMNVSTLELGDSALYLCASSFEGFRETQYFGPGTRLLVL.

In its sample, this clone was seen once. This chain uses TRBV6-5 with TRBJ1-2; D call uncertain. Trimming took 7 bases from V and 4 from J, leaving 13 bases between them. The CDR3 has 13 amino acids. Germline lookup yields CDR1 MNHEY and CDR2 SVGAGI. The CDR3 region is CASTSYGFYGYTF. CDR3 nucleotides: TGTGCCAGCACCTCGTACGGGTTCTATGGCTACACCTTC.

The rearrangement uses TRBV30 and TRBJ1-1; D call uncertain. Germline CDR1 reads GTSNPN; CDR2 reads SVGIG (reference sequence). The CDR3 runs to 13 residues. Between the trimmed V and J ends, which lost 1 base and 0 bases, there was a span of 6 bases. The CDR3 region has the DNA TGTGCCTGGAGTGGGCAGATGAACACTGAAGCTTTCTTT. This gives the protein CAWSGQMNTEAFF.